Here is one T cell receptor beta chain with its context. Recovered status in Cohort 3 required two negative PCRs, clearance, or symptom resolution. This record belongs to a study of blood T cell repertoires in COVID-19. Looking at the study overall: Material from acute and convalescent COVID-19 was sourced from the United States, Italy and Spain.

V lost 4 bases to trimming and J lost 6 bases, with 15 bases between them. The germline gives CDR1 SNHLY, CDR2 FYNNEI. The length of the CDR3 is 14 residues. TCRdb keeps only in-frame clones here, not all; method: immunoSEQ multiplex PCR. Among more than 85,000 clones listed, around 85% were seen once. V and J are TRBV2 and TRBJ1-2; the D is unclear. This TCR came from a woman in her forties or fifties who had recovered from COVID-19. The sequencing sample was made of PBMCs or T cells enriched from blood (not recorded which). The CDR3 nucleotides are TGTGCCAGCAGTGTAGTCAGACGCGGCGATGGCTACACCTTC. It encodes CASSVVRRGDGYTF.